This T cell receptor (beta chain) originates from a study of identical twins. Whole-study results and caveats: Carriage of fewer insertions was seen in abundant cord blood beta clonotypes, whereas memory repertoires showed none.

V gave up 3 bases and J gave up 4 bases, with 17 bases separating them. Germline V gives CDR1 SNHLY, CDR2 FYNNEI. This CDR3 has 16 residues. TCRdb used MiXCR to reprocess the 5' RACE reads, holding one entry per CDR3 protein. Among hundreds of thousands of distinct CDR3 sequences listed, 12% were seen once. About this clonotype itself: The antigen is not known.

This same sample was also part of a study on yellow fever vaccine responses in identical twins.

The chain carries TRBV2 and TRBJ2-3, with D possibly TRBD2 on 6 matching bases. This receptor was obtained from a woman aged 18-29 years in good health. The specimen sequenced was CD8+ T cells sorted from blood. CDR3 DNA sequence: TGTGCCAGCAGTGACCGCCCGGAGGGTGGTCCAGATACGCAGTATTTT. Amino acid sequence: CASSDRPEGGPDTQYF.